These T cell receptor beta chains were read from a single sample in a study of blood T cell repertoires in COVID-19. TCRdb's table, derived via immunoSEQ multiplex PCR, lists solely in-frame clones and lacks some. Of about 260,000 clones in the sample, approximately 89% were seen once. Input material: peripheral blood. The source is a man aged 35-49 years who had recovered from COVID-19. Each CDR3 is given with its conserved first and last residue. The D gene is left open where the match is weak. Size is stated for part of the rows, as once, few or many counts, or as a class when the clone is expanded.

D,size,J,V,CDR3,DNA
-,-,TRBJ2-2,TRBV7-8,CASSSDDRPNTGELFF,TGTGCCAGCAGCTCAGACGACAGGCCGAACACCGGGGAGCTGTTTTTT
-,few,TRBJ1-5,TRBV21-1,CASSKDRGNQPQHF,TGTGCCAGCAGCAAGGATCGGGGAAATCAGCCCCAGCATTTT
-,-,TRBJ2-5,TRBV21-1,CASSKLPAGLAARGTQYF,TGTGCCAGCAGCAAACTCCCAGCTGGACTAGCGGCGAGGGGGACCCAGTACTTC
-,few,TRBJ2-7,TRBV25-1,CASSEWGRESSF,TGTGCCAGCAGTGAATGGGGCAGGGAATCCTCGTTC
-,-,TRBJ2-2,TRBV2,CASLHRDRTGELFF,TGTGCCAGCCTACACAGGGATCGTACCGGGGAGCTGTTTTTT
-,-,TRBJ2-7,TRBV25-1,CASTPTLPGSEQYF,TGTGCCAGCACCCCTACTCTCCCGGGGAGCGAGCAGTACTTC
TRBD1,-,TRBJ1-1,TRBV10-3,CAIRSDRFSEAFF,TGTGCCATCAGGTCGGACAGGTTCTCAGAAGCTTTCTTT
-,-,TRBJ2-1,TRBV18,CASSPKVGRDNEQFF,TGTGCCAGCTCACCAAAGGTCGGCAGGGACAATGAGCAGTTCTTC
-,-,TRBJ1-2,TRBV2,CASSEGTDYGYTF,TGTGCCAGCAGTGAAGGCACGGACTATGGCTACACCTTC
-,-,TRBJ2-1,TRBV29-1,CSVSRNNEQFF,TGCAGCGTTTCTCGTAACAATGAGCAGTTCTTC
TRBD2,-,TRBJ2-7,TRBV10-3,CATAAGDYEQYF,TGTGCCACCGCTGCGGGGGACTACGAGCAGTACTTC
-,once,TRBJ2-7,TRBV27,CASSLGAGWNEQYF,TGTGCCAGCAGTTTAGGGGCAGGGTGGAACGAGCAGTACTTC
TRBD2,-,TRBJ2-5,TRBV6-1,CASSEWGLVGGGQETQYF,TGTGCCAGCAGTGAATGGGGTTTGGTCGGGGGGGGCCAAGAGACCCAGTACTTC
-,once,TRBJ2-3,TRBV19,CASSSRYDSGTDTQYF,TGTGCCAGTAGTTCTCGATACGATTCGGGCACAGATACGCAGTATTTT
TRBD1,-,TRBJ2-2,TRBV19,CASTLTGINTGELFF,TGTGCCAGTACCTTGACAGGGATAAACACCGGGGAGCTGTTTTTT
TRBD1,-,TRBJ2-1,TRBV5-8,CASSRRQGAGEQFF,TGTGCCAGCAGCCGAAGACAGGGGGCGGGTGAGCAGTTCTTC
TRBD1,-,TRBJ1-1,TRBV6-2/TRBV6-3,CASSSQGDTEAFF,TGTGCCAGCAGTTCCCAGGGGGACACTGAAGCTTTCTTT
TRBD1,once,TRBJ2-7,TRBV5-1,CASSLGIGTGGYEQYF,TGCGCCAGCAGCTTGGGAATCGGGACAGGGGGCTACGAGCAGTACTTC
-,-,TRBJ1-6,TRBV19,CASTDSYNSPLHF,TGTGCCAGCACCGACAGCTATAATTCACCCCTCCACTTT
TRBD2,-,TRBJ2-3,TRBV7-2,CASSFSGGALGGGTQYF,TGTGCCAGCAGCTTTAGCGGGGGAGCTCTCGGTGGGGGTACGCAGTATTTT
TRBD2,-,TRBJ2-3,TRBV30,CAWISAGGPGQGTQYF,TGTGCCTGGATTTCTGCGGGAGGGCCTGGGCAGGGTACGCAGTATTTT
-,-,TRBJ1-5,TRBV12-3/TRBV12-4,CASSLRVGQPQHF,TGTGCCAGCAGTTTACGGGTGGGTCAGCCCCAGCATTTT
TRBD2,-,TRBJ2-2,TRBV9,CASSVGGTSVPGELFF,TGTGCCAGCAGCGTAGGGGGGACTAGCGTTCCCGGGGAGCTGTTTTTT
-,-,TRBJ1-6,TRBV27,CASKRQGSYNSPLHF,TGTGCCAGCAAACGCCAGGGGTCATATAATTCACCCCTCCACTTT
TRBD2,few,TRBJ2-7,TRBV7-9,CASSLELAGAHEQYF,TGTGCCAGCAGCTTAGAACTAGCGGGAGCCCACGAGCAGTACTTC
TRBD1,-,TRBJ2-5,TRBV4-3,CASSQGQGAGETQYF,TGCGCCAGCAGCCAAGGACAGGGGGCCGGGGAGACCCAGTACTTC
TRBD2,-,TRBJ2-7,TRBV3-1/TRBV3-2,CASSLTSGIYEQYF,TGTGCCAGCAGCTTAACTAGCGGTATCTACGAGCAGTACTTC
-,-,TRBJ1-6,TRBV5-5,CASSFSPGNSPLHF,TGTGCCAGCAGCTTTTCCCCAGGCAATTCACCCCTCCACTTT
-,-,TRBJ2-1,TRBV6-5,CASSSLRGYEQFF,TGTGCCAGCAGTTCCCTTCGGGGGTATGAGCAGTTCTTC
TRBD2,-,TRBJ2-1,TRBV6-5,CASSSWTSGGYEQFF,TGTGCCAGCAGTTCGTGGACTAGCGGGGGTTATGAGCAGTTCTTC
-,-,TRBJ1-5,TRBV10-3,CAISDGTGQSSTGPQHF,TGTGCCATCAGTGACGGTACCGGACAATCGTCGACGGGGCCCCAGCATTTT
TRBD2,few,TRBJ2-1,TRBV4-3,CASSQGTRGEQFF,TGCGCCAGCAGCCAAGGGACTAGGGGTGAGCAGTTCTTC
TRBD1,-,TRBJ1-2,TRBV4-3,CASSPEAGTGGGVGGYTF,TGCGCCAGCAGCCCCGAAGCCGGGACAGGGGGCGGGGTAGGAGGCTACACCTTC
TRBD1,-,TRBJ2-7,TRBV19,CASTRRDSSSYEQYF,TGTGCCAGTACCCGCCGGGACAGTAGCTCCTACGAGCAGTACTTC
-,-,TRBJ1-2,TRBV7-8,CASSRDGTRQAF,TGTGCCAGCAGCCGGGACGGAACCCGACAGGCCTTC
TRBD1,-,TRBJ1-6,TRBV10-3,CAIRGQGGRSPLHF,TGTGCCATCAGAGGACAGGGTGGGCGCTCACCCCTCCACTTT
-,-,TRBJ1-1,TRBV5-1,CASSSITGPVNTEAFF,TGCGCCAGCAGCTCCATTACAGGGCCGGTAAACACTGAAGCTTTCTTT
-,-,TRBJ1-3,TRBV6-6,CASSRQALNSGNTIYF,TGTGCCAGCAGTCGACAGGCCCTCAACTCTGGAAACACCATATATTTT
-,-,TRBJ2-7,TRBV7-2,CASSRRLVHEQYF,TGTGCCAGCAGTCGGAGACTAGTGCACGAGCAGTACTTC
-,-,TRBJ2-5,TRBV3-1/TRBV3-2,CASSQEGGREETQYF,TGTGCCAGCAGCCAAGAAGGTGGCAGGGAAGAGACCCAGTACTTC
-,-,TRBJ1-6,TRBV27,CASSWGPGSPLHF,TGTGCCAGCAGCTGGGGGCCGGGATCACCCCTCCACTTT
TRBD1,-,TRBJ2-7,TRBV13,CASSFRDRGLEQYF,TGTGCCAGCAGCTTTCGGGACAGGGGGCTCGAGCAGTACTTC
TRBD2,-,TRBJ2-1,TRBV11-2,CASSFQRGGSYNEQFF,TGTGCCAGCAGCTTCCAGCGGGGGGGCTCCTACAATGAGCAGTTCTTC
-,-,TRBJ1-6,TRBV7-2,CASSLERLYNSPLHF,TGTGCCAGCAGCTTAGAACGACTCTATAATTCACCCCTCCACTTT
TRBD2,-,TRBJ2-5,TRBV9,CASSSPSRWRENQETQYF,TGTGCCAGCAGCAGCCCTTCGAGATGGCGGGAGAACCAAGAGACCCAGTACTTC
-,once,TRBJ2-1,TRBV6-1,CASSERGEYSYNEQFF,TGTGCCAGCAGTGAACGCGGCGAGTATTCCTACAATGAGCAGTTCTTC
-,-,TRBJ2-1,TRBV5-1,CASSLDGLVEQFF,TGCGCCAGCAGCTTGGATGGGCTCGTTGAGCAGTTCTTC
TRBD2,-,TRBJ2-1,TRBV3-1/TRBV3-2,CASSPGTSSYNEQFF,TGTGCCAGCAGCCCCGGGACTAGCAGTTACAATGAGCAGTTCTTC
-,-,TRBJ1-2,TRBV5-1,CASSLVTGYGYTF,TGCGCCAGCAGCTTGGTGACAGGATATGGCTACACCTTC
-,-,TRBJ1-1,TRBV18,CASSAGVEDTEAFF,TGTGCCAGCTCAGCAGGGGTGGAGGACACTGAAGCTTTCTTT
TRBD2,-,TRBJ2-5,TRBV4-3,CASSQDILFRPSGGLLRAQYF,TGCGCCAGCAGCCAAGATATCCTCTTTCGGCCTAGCGGGGGCCTCCTGCGAGCCCAGTACTTC
TRBD1,-,TRBJ2-7,TRBV15,CATSRFGQGLNEQYF,TGTGCCACCAGCAGATTCGGACAGGGACTCAACGAGCAGTACTTC
-,-,TRBJ1-1,TRBV5-1,CASSLTSGAMNTEAFF,TGCGCCAGCAGCTTGACCTCAGGGGCCATGAACACTGAAGCTTTCTTT
TRBD2,-,TRBJ2-5,TRBV5-4,CASSQRAGGGQETQYF,TGTGCCAGCAGCCAAAGAGCGGGGGGAGGTCAAGAGACCCAGTACTTC
-,-,TRBJ2-5,TRBV27,CASSPRGYQETQYF,TGTGCCAGCAGCCCTAGGGGCTACCAAGAGACCCAGTACTTC
TRBD2,-,TRBJ2-5,TRBV5-4,CASSLDPSGRGAETQYF,TGTGCCAGCAGCTTGGATCCTAGCGGGAGAGGGGCGGAGACCCAGTACTTC
TRBD2,-,TRBJ2-5,TRBV29-1,CSVVRQRGSVETQYF,TGCAGCGTTGTCCGACAGCGGGGGAGTGTAGAGACCCAGTACTTC